The rows below give T cell receptor beta chains drawn from one sample of a study of spatial heterogeneity in lung cancer. TCRdb reprocessed the 5' RACE reads via MiXCR and lists one record per CDR3 protein. The table shows roughly 80,000 distinct CDR3 sequences, with under 8.5% occurring only once. The specimen was PBMCs, collected at surgery. All receptors derive from a male donor with early-stage non-small cell lung cancer. CDR3s include the opening cysteine and the closing phenylalanine or tryptophan. A D gene is named only where the DNA matches it firmly. Some rows have no size entry. The others give once, few or many, or a class for an expanded clone.

clone size: many
J gene: TRBJ1-2
V gene: TRBV25-1
D gene: TRBD1
CDR3 protein: CASSTGAGGYTF
CDR3 DNA: TGTGCCAGCAGTACAGGGGCCGGCGGCTACACCTTC

clone size: NA
J gene: TRBJ2-5
V gene: TRBV3-1
D gene: TRBD2
CDR3 protein: CASSQGLAGGAETQYF
CDR3 DNA: TGTGCCAGCAGCCAGGGACTAGCGGGAGGAGCAGAGACCCAGTACTTC

clone size: NA
J gene: TRBJ2-3
V gene: TRBV18
D gene: NA
CDR3 protein: CASSPKQGSTDTQYF
CDR3 DNA: TGTGCCAGCTCACCGAAACAGGGAAGCACAGATACGCAGTATTTT

clone size: NA
J gene: TRBJ2-7
V gene: TRBV12-3/TRBV12-4
D gene: NA
CDR3 protein: CASSLILGGVHEQYF
CDR3 DNA: TGTGCCAGCAGTTTAATATTGGGAGGAGTTCACGAGCAGTACTTC

clone size: few
J gene: TRBJ1-1
V gene: TRBV4-1
D gene: NA
CDR3 protein: CASSQGRLGGTEAFF
CDR3 DNA: TGCGCCAGCAGCCAAGGAAGGCTGGGAGGCACTGAAGCTTTCTTT

clone size: NA
J gene: TRBJ1-2
V gene: TRBV6-5
D gene: NA
CDR3 protein: CASSYYGVNYGYTF
CDR3 DNA: TGTGCCAGCAGTTACTACGGGGTTAACTATGGCTACACCTTC

clone size: NA
J gene: TRBJ1-1
V gene: TRBV20-1
D gene: NA
CDR3 protein: CSARVGGNTEAFF
CDR3 DNA: TGCAGTGCTAGAGTTGGGGGGAACACTGAAGCTTTCTTT

clone size: few
J gene: TRBJ2-1
V gene: TRBV13
D gene: TRBD2
CDR3 protein: CASTSSGRASEQFF
CDR3 DNA: TGTGCCAGCACTTCTAGCGGGAGGGCATCTGAGCAGTTCTTC

clone size: few
J gene: TRBJ2-6
V gene: TRBV5-1
D gene: TRBD2
CDR3 protein: CASSLAGLAGGTGANVLTF
CDR3 DNA: TGCGCCAGCAGCTTGGCCGGGCTAGCGGGAGGGACTGGGGCCAACGTCCTGACTTTC

clone size: NA
J gene: TRBJ1-4
V gene: TRBV7-9
D gene: TRBD1
CDR3 protein: CASSDRGGEKLFF
CDR3 DNA: TGTGCCAGTTCGGACAGGGGAGGTGAAAAACTGTTTTTT

clone size: NA
J gene: TRBJ1-5
V gene: TRBV3-1
D gene: TRBD1
CDR3 protein: CASSQDGQGAGQPQHF
CDR3 DNA: TGTGCCAGCAGCCAAGATGGACAGGGGGCGGGTCAGCCCCAGCATTTT

clone size: NA
J gene: TRBJ2-3
V gene: TRBV15
D gene: NA
CDR3 protein: CATSRGVDTQYF
CDR3 DNA: TGTGCCACCAGCAGAGGGGTAGATACGCAGTATTTT

clone size: NA
J gene: TRBJ2-7
V gene: TRBV6-5
D gene: NA
CDR3 protein: CASSFPGSQVQYF
CDR3 DNA: TGTGCCAGCAGTTTCCCCGGATCCCAGGTGCAGTACTTC

clone size: many
J gene: TRBJ1-3
V gene: TRBV5-1
D gene: NA
CDR3 protein: CASSLDHSGNTIYF
CDR3 DNA: TGCGCCAGCAGCTTGGACCACTCTGGAAACACCATATATTTT

clone size: many
J gene: TRBJ1-2
V gene: TRBV4-2
D gene: NA
CDR3 protein: CASSYDRQANYGYTF
CDR3 DNA: TGTGCCAGCAGCTACGACAGGCAAGCTAACTATGGCTACACCTTC

clone size: many
J gene: TRBJ2-1
V gene: TRBV20-1
D gene: NA
CDR3 protein: CSASPTTGTNYNEQFF
CDR3 DNA: TGCAGTGCTAGTCCCACTACCGGGACAAATTACAATGAGCAGTTCTTC

clone size: many
J gene: TRBJ2-5
V gene: TRBV7-2
D gene: NA
CDR3 protein: CASSTPFETQYF
CDR3 DNA: TGTGCCAGCAGCACACCCTTCGAGACCCAGTACTTC

clone size: many
J gene: TRBJ2-2
V gene: TRBV23-1
D gene: TRBD1
CDR3 protein: CASSQPDRVRGTGELFF
CDR3 DNA: TGCGCCAGCAGTCAACCGGACAGGGTTCGAGGCACCGGGGAGCTGTTTTTT

clone size: many
J gene: TRBJ2-1
V gene: TRBV5-1
D gene: TRBD1
CDR3 protein: CASSLVPDRGMGNEQFF
CDR3 DNA: TGCGCCAGCAGCTTGGTGCCCGACAGGGGGATGGGCAATGAGCAGTTCTTC

clone size: NA
J gene: TRBJ2-7
V gene: TRBV5-1
D gene: TRBD1
CDR3 protein: CASSLVPGGDEQYF
CDR3 DNA: TGCGCCAGCAGCTTGGTTCCAGGGGGCGACGAGCAGTACTTC

clone size: many
J gene: TRBJ2-5
V gene: TRBV10-3
D gene: NA
CDR3 protein: CAISDVGGRGETQYF
CDR3 DNA: TGTGCCATCAGTGACGTCGGGGGCAGGGGAGAGACCCAGTACTTC

clone size: few
J gene: TRBJ2-5
V gene: TRBV5-1
D gene: NA
CDR3 protein: CASSLEGGRSQETQYF
CDR3 DNA: TGCGCCAGCAGCTTGGAGGGCGGGCGAAGCCAAGAGACCCAGTACTTC

clone size: many
J gene: TRBJ2-7
V gene: TRBV7-2
D gene: TRBD2
CDR3 protein: CASSPGTSGRSSYEQYF
CDR3 DNA: TGTGCCAGCAGCCCTGGGACTAGCGGGAGGAGCTCCTACGAGCAGTACTTC

clone size: NA
J gene: TRBJ2-5
V gene: TRBV9
D gene: NA
CDR3 protein: CASGTEETQYF
CDR3 DNA: TGTGCCAGCGGGACCGAAGAGACCCAGTACTTC